Included here is one T cell receptor (beta chain) sequence, with context. The data are from a study of identical twins. Trimming cost V 3 bases and J 2 bases, with 14 bases left between them. This CDR3 region has 17 residues. Germline assignment: CDR1 MNHEY and CDR2 SMNVEV (reference sequence). Every donor was a healthy Caucasian. Using its own MiXCR run on the 5' RACE reads, TCRdb lists one record per CDR3 protein. The sample carries roughly 690,000 distinct CDR3 sequences, less than 7% recorded once. The sequencing sample was made of naive T cells sorted from blood. This rearrangement joins TRBV27 to TRBJ2-6; D is tentatively TRBD1 or TRBD2 (5 bases each). This TCR derives from a young man in good health. This chain's CDR3 is CASSFMAGSPGANVLTF. Here the CDR3 DNA reads TGTGCCAGCAGTTTTATGGCAGGGAGCCCTGGGGCCAACGTCCTGACTTTC.